Shown below are 17 T cell receptor beta chains from a single sample sequenced in a study of human T cells and chemical hapten exposure. Time point of the sample: patch test 2, 6 weeks after DPC sensitization. As to treatment: therapeutic diphenylcyclopropenone sensitization with weekly scalp DPC. One entry per CDR3 protein results from TCRdb running MiXCR on the RACE reads. The sample contains about 140,000 distinct CDR3 sequences, about an eighth of which appear only once. Sequenced material: whole blood, taken in connection with sensitization to the hapten diphenylcyclopropenone (DPC). Source of these receptors: a woman aged 45-60 years with alopecia areata. Some clones in this sample may be carry-over from other donors' samples.

The gene calls are TRBV6-1 and TRBJ1-1; D is undetermined. The CDR3 runs 14 residues. Between the trimmed V and J ends, which lost 1 base and 5 bases, there was a span of 11 bases. The germline V gene encodes CDR1 MNHNS and CDR2 SASEGT. The CDR3 nucleotides are TGTGCCAGCAGTGAAGGACCGAGGGCAACTGAAGCTTTCTTT. Its protein is CASSEGPRATEAFF.

The table lists this clonotype with a few counts. The chain combines TRBV7-6 with TRBJ2-7; TRBD2 matches 15 bases. Germline V gene data show CDR1 as SGHVS and CDR2 as FNYEAQ. CDR3 length: 15 amino acids. J was trimmed by 7 bases and V by 4 bases; bases with no gene match: 5. The CDR3, as DNA: TGTGCCAGCAGCTCGGGACTAGCGGGAGGAGGTGAGCAGTACTTC. It specifies CASSSGLAGGGEQYF.

V gene TRBV28 combines with J gene TRBJ1-1, with no clear D. V was trimmed by 4 bases and J by 1 base, leaving 10 bases between them. The CDR3 sequence is 14 residues long. Germline CDR1 is MDHEN and CDR2 is SYDVKM. The CDR3 spells CASSYGRRNTEAFF. CDR3 coding DNA: TGTGCCAGCAGTTATGGGAGGAGGAACACTGAAGCTTTCTTT. Supplemented by reference TRBV28 and TRBJ1-1, the full variable domain reads DVKVTQSSRYLVKRTGEKVFLECVQDMDHENMFWYRQDPGLGLRLIYFSYDVKMKEKGDIPEGYSVSREKKERFSLILESASTNQTSMYLCASSYGRRNTEAFFGQGTRLTVV.

In this sample, this clonotype turned up a few times. The chain links TRBV29-1 to TRBJ2-3; D unresolved. Germline CDR1 reads SQVTM; CDR2 reads ANQGSEA. The CDR3 length is 13 residues. V lost 8 bases and J 4 bases, leaving 16 bases between the germline ends. CDR3 sequence (DNA): TGCAGCATCAGAAGGAGTCCGCCAGATACGCAGTATTTT. This encodes CSIRRSPPDTQYF.

This clonotype occurred a few times. The J gene is TRBJ1-2, the V gene TRBV28, with 8 nucleotides matching TRBD1. V shed 1 base and J 4 bases; nucleotides not matched to a gene: 5. CDR1 is MDHEN, CDR2 SYDVKM, per germline. This CDR3 is built from 15 residues. CDR3 region: CASSLYSTGGYGYTF. In nucleotides, the CDR3 is TGTGCCAGCAGTTTATACTCTACAGGGGGCTATGGCTACACCTTC.

This rearrangement joins TRBV12-5 to TRBJ1-1; D remains ambiguous. V was pared by 2 bases and J by 0 bases, with 7 bases between. The CDR3 covers 14 residues. Germline values: CDR1 LGHNT, CDR2 FRNRAP. The DNA for the CDR3 is TGTGCTAGTGGTTTGTCCAGGATGAACACTGAAGCTTTCTTT. This codes for CASGLSRMNTEAFF.

CDR3 residues: CASGLTSGNRNEQFF. The CDR3 DNA follows: TGTGCTAGTGGTTTGACTAGCGGGAATCGCAATGAGCAGTTCTTC. This chain connects TRBV12-5 to TRBJ2-1; 10 nucleotides match TRBD2. The V segment lost 2 bases and the J segment 6 bases; nucleotides outside the gene matches: 4. CDR1 is LGHNT, CDR2 FRNRAP, per germline. CDR3 length: 15 residues.

This clonotype was observed many times. V and J are TRBV18 and TRBJ2-7; a weak D match, TRBD1 (6 bases). V was shortened by 2 bases and J by 0 bases, with 8 bases between the two germline ends. Germline CDR1 is KGHSH and CDR2 is LQKENI. The CDR3 has 14 amino acids. The CDR3 spells CASSPDRNSYEQYF. CDR3 DNA sequence: TGTGCCAGCTCACCAGACAGGAACTCCTACGAGCAGTACTTC.

This clonotype was counted many times. V gene TRBV6-6 combines with J gene TRBJ2-3; 9 bases are shared with TRBD2. V gave up 8 bases and J gave up 0 bases; unmatched junction bases: 9. CDR3 size: 16 residues. From germline, CDR1 is MNHNY and CDR2 SVGAGI (reference sequence). Written as DNA, the CDR3 is TGTGCCAGCTCCCGGACTAGCGCCTCTAGCACAGATACGCAGTATTTT. It codes for CASSRTSASSTDTQYF.

This clonotype was found a few times. The rearrangement links TRBV20-1 to TRBJ2-2, with 10 nucleotides matching TRBD2. V shed 5 bases and J 1 base; nucleotides not matched to a gene: 1. The CDR3 runs to 14 residues. Germline V gene data show CDR1 as DFQATT and CDR2 as SNEGSKA (reference sequence). The CDR3 loop is CSAQREGNTGELFF. The CDR3 region has the DNA TGCAGTGCTCAGCGGGAGGGGAACACCGGGGAGCTGTTTTTT.

V is TRBV9 and J is TRBJ2-1, with 8 bases aligning to TRBD1. In germline, CDR1 is SGDLS, CDR2 YYNGEE. The CDR3 runs 13 residues. After removal of 5 bases from V and 8 bases from J, the junction contained 6 bases not matched to a gene. CDR3 nucleotides: TGTGCCAGCAGACCCAGGGGGCGGTATGAGCAGTTCTTC. This codes for CASRPRGRYEQFF.

This clonotype was found a few times. The chain uses TRBV6-2 or TRBV6-3 and TRBJ2-7; D remains ambiguous. Germline-derived CDR1 and CDR2 are MNHEY and SVGEGT. Trimming pared 0 bases from V and 0 bases from J, leaving 9 bases between. CDR3 size: 15 residues. As DNA, the CDR3 is TGTGCCAGCAGTTACTCTTTGGGCGGCTCCTACGAGCAGTACTTC. This translates into CASSYSLGGSYEQYF.

In this sample, this clonotype turned up a few times. The chain has TRBV2 and TRBJ2-1; 8 bases are a match to TRBD2. Germline V gene sequence: CDR1 SNHLY, CDR2 FYNNEI. The CDR3 covers 14 residues. J was trimmed by 6 bases and V by 6 bases; bases with no gene match: 7. CDR3 DNA: TGTGCCAGCAGGCGGGGACTAGAATCCAATGAGCAGTTCTTC. Encoded protein: CASRRGLESNEQFF.

This clonotype was observed a few times. The chain carries TRBV6-5 and TRBJ1-1, with D hard to call. Between the trimmed V and J ends, which lost 6 bases and 0 bases, there was a span of 8 bases. The CDR3 consists of 13 residues. Germline V gene lookup returns CDR1 MNHEY and CDR2 SVGAGI. This CDR3 is CASRRILNTEAFF. The CDR3 nucleotides read TGTGCCAGCAGGCGAATTCTGAACACTGAAGCTTTCTTT.

Comments on this clonotype: A junction end diverges from the germline sequence, so it may reflect a read error. This rearrangement joins TRBV7-7 to TRBJ2-1, with D perhaps TRBD1 (5 bases). Germline V gives CDR1 SSHAT, CDR2 FNYEAQ (reference sequence). CDR3 length equals 14 residues. The CDR3 DNA reads TGTGCTAGCAGTCCGGACACCATCTACAATGAGCAGTTCTTC. It codes for CASSPDTIYNEQFF.

This clonotype was observed a handful of times. The chain recombines TRBV4-2 with TRBJ1-5, with D hard to call. The germline V gene encodes CDR1 LGHNA and CDR2 YNFKEQ. The V end lost 0 bases, the J end lost 1 base, and 19 bases lay between the germline ends. The CDR3 extends over 19 amino acids. The CDR3 nucleotides are TGTGCCAGCAGCCAAGATAAGACCGTGGGAGTCCAGAGCAATCAGCCCCAGCATTTT. Amino acids: CASSQDKTVGVQSNQPQHF.

This clonotype was seen at least ten times. The CDR3 loop is CASLGSPPGYEQYF. The DNA for the CDR3 is TGTGCCAGCCTTGGATCCCCGCCGGGTTACGAGCAGTACTTC. J is TRBJ2-7 and V is TRBV28; D gene uncertain. The CDR3 has 14 residues. Trimming removed 8 bases from V and 4 bases from J, with 18 bases in between. Germline assignment: CDR1 MDHEN and CDR2 SYDVKM.